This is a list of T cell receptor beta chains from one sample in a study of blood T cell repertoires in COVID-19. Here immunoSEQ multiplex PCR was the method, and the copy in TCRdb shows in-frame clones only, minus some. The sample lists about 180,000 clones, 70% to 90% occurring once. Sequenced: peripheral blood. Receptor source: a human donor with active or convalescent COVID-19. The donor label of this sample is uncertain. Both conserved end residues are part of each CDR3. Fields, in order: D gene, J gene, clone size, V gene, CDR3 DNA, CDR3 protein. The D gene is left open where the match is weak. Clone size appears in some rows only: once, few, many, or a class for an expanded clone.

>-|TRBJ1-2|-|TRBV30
TGTGCCTGGAGTGTATCACAGATTGAGCGGAGCTACACCTTC
CAWSVSQIERSYTF
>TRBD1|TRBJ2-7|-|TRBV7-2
TGTGCCAGCAGCTTCGACAGGGCCAAATTCTACGAGCAGTACTTC
CASSFDRAKFYEQYF
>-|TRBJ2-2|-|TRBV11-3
TGTGCCAGCAGCCCGGGTTTTGGCGCGAACACCGGGGAGCTGTTTTTT
CASSPGFGANTGELFF
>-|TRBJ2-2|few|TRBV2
TGTGCCAGCGGCCTGGGCGCCCCTAACACCGGGGAGCTGTTTTTT
CASGLGAPNTGELFF
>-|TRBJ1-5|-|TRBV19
TGTGCCAGTACCGTATGGGGGACACCCTGGGTACAGCCCCAGCATTTT
CASTVWGTPWVQPQHF
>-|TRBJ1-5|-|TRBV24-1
TGTGCCACCAGTCTTCGCGGGGAAGTGCAGCCCCAGCATTTT
CATSLRGEVQPQHF
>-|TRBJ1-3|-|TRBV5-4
TGTGCCAGCAGCTTGGGCGGCAGTAACTCTGGAAACACCATATATTTT
CASSLGGSNSGNTIYF
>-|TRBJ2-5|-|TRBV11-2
TGTGCCAGCAGCTTAGACGGGGAAGAGACCCAGTACTTC
CASSLDGEETQYF
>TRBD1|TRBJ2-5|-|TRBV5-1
TGCGCCAGCAGCCCAGGACAGGGCCAAGAGACCCAGTACTTC
CASSPGQGQETQYF
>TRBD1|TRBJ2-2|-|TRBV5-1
TGCGCCAGCAGCCAAGCCAGGGGGTACACCGGGGAGCTGTTTTTT
CASSQARGYTGELFF
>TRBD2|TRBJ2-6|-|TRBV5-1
TGCGCCAGCAGCTTGGCCTTGCGGGGGGGCTCTGGGGCCAACGTCCTGACTTTC
CASSLALRGGSGANVLTF
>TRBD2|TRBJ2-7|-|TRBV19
TGTGCCAGTAGTATGTCTAGCGGGGGGTACTCCTACGAGCAGTACTTC
CASSMSSGGYSYEQYF
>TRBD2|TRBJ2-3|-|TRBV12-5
TGTGCTAGTGGTTTGGCCCGGCCCGGGACTAGCGGGGGGGCCGGTACGCAGTATTTT
CASGLARPGTSGGAGTQYF
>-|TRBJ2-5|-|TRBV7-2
TGTGCCAGCAGCTCCGGGGAGACCCAGTACTTC
CASSSGETQYF
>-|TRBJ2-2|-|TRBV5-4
TGTGCCAGCAGCTCCGACAGGGCGGGAGGCTCCGGGGAGCTGTTTTTT
CASSSDRAGGSGELFF
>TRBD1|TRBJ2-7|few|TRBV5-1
TGCGCCAGCAGCCCCGGAGGGACAGGGACCTACGAGCAGTACTTC
CASSPGGTGTYEQYF
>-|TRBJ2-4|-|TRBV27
TGTGCCAGCAGTCCGCGGCTGAAAAACATTCAGTACTTC
CASSPRLKNIQYF
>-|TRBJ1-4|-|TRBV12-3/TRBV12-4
TGTGCCAGTGGGGACACCTTTAATGAAAAACTGTTTTTT
CASGDTFNEKLFF
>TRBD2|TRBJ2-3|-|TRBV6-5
TGTGCCAGCAGTTACTTCGCGCGGGGGGGCACAGATACGCAGTATTTT
CASSYFARGGTDTQYF
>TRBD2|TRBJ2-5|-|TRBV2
TGTGCCAGTAGCGGGACGGGGGAGACCCAGTACTTC
CASSGTGETQYF
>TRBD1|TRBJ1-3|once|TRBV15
TGTGCCACCAGCAGCCCTCGGGACAGCTCTGGAAACACCATATATTTT
CATSSPRDSSGNTIYF
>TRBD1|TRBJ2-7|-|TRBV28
TGTGCCAGCAGTTCGACAGGGCCCCCCTACGAGCAGTACTTC
CASSSTGPPYEQYF
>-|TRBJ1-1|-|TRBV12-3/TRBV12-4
TGTGCCAGCAGTTTTGTGGCGCGGACTGAAGCTTTCTTT
CASSFVARTEAFF